This T cell receptor beta chain appears in the sequencing data of a study of cytomegalovirus exposure and HLA in healthy donors. Concerning this clone: At the DNA level, this CDR3 is encoded by other sequences in the same sample as well.

V trimming: 3 bases; J trimming: 4 bases; junction bases outside the gene matches: 5. The length of the CDR3 is 14 residues. Germline V gene lookup returns CDR1 LNHDA and CDR2 SQIVND (reference sequence). Primers: 60 Vbeta forward and 13 Jbeta reverse. Profiled with immunoSEQ multiplex PCR; TCRdb holds only in-frame clones, not every one. The data show 45,000 to 55,000 clones, roughly 50% seen once. The rearrangement links TRBV19 to TRBJ1-1, with 7 bases matching TRBD1. This sequence was found in a human donor in good health. Material for sequencing was PBMCs. CDR3 DNA: TGTGCCAGTAGTATCGGGGCAGGGGGCACTGAAGCTTTCTTT. Protein product: CASSIGAGGTEAFF.